One T cell receptor beta chain is described in this entry. TCR beta VDJ combinations and CDR3 sequences were profiled from genomic DNA. TCRdb itself ran the reads through MiXCR, one entry per CDR3 protein. The profile shows 270,000 or so distinct CDR3 sequences, about 80% of them singletons. These data are taken from a study of CD8+CD57+ T cells in acquired aplastic anemia. Germline-derived CDR1 and CDR2 are SEHNR and FQNEAQ (reference sequence). The J segment lost 11 bases and the V segment lost 11 bases, leaving 19 bases of the junction unmatched. The CDR3 totals 16 residues. Only patients with CD8+CD57+ cell expansion on flow cytometry were chosen for sequencing. Untreated patients provided the blood samples, with no therapy given before sampling.

The clonotype was recovered from a human donor with aplastic anemia. The V gene is TRBV7-9, the J gene TRBJ2-2; 11 nucleotides match TRBD1. Sample: sorted CD4+, CD8+, or CD8+CD57+ T cells (not recorded which) from PBMCs. As DNA, the CDR3 is TGTGCCGGACAGGGGGCTAGGGAGACCCAGAACGTCGAGCTGTTTTTT. This translates into CAGQGARETQNVELFF.